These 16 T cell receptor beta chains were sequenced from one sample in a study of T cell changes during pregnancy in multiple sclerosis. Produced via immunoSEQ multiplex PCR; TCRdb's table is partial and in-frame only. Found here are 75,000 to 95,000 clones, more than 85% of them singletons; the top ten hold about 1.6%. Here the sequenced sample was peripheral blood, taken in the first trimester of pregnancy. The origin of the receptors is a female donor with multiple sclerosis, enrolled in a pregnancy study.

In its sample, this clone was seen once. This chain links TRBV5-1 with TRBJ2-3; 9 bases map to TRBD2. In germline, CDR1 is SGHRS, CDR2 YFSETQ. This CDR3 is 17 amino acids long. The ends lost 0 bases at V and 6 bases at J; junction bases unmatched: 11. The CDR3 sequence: CASSLAPSGAPGDTQYF. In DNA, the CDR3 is TGCGCCAGCAGCTTGGCCCCTAGCGGGGCGCCTGGGGATACGCAGTATTTT.

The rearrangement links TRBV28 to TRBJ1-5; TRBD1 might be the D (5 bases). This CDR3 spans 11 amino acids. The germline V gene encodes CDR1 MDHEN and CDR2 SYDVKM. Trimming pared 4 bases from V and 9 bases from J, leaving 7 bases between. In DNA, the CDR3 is TGTGCCAGCAGTTCGGGGGTGCCCCAGCATTTT. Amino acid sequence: CASSSGVPQHF.

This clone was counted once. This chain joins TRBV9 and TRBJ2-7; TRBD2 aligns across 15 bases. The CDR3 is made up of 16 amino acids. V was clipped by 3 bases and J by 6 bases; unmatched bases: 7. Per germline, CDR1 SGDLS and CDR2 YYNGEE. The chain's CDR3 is CASSAGLAGGKFEQYF. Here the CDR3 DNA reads TGTGCCAGCAGCGCGGGACTAGCGGGAGGCAAGTTCGAGCAGTACTTC. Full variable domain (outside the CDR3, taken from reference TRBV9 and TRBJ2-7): DSGVTQTPKHLITATGQRVTLRCSPRSGDLSVYWYQQSLDQGLQFLIQYYNGEERAKGNILERFSAQQFPDLHSELNLSSLELGDSALYFCASSAGLAGGKFEQYFGPGTRLTVT.

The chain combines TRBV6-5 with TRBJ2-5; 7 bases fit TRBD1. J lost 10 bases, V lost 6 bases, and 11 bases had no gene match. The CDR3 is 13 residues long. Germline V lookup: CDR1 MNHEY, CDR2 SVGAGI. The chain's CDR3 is CASSSTGVGGQYF. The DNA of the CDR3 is TGTGCCAGCAGCAGTACAGGGGTCGGTGGCCAGTACTTC.

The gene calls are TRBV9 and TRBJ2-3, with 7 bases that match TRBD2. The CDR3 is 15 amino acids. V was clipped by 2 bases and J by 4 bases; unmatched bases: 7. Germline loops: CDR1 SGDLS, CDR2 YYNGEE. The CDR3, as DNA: TGTGCCAGCAGCGTGATGGGGGGGAAGGCAGATACGCAGTATTTT. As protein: CASSVMGGKADTQYF. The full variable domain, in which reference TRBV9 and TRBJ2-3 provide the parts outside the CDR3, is DSGVTQTPKHLITATGQRVTLRCSPRSGDLSVYWYQQSLDQGLQFLIQYYNGEERAKGNILERFSAQQFPDLHSELNLSSLELGDSALYFCASSVMGGKADTQYFGPGTRLTVL.

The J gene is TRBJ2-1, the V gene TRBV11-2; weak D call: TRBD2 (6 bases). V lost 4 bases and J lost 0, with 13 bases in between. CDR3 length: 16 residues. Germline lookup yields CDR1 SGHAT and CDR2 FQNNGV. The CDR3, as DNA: TGTGCCAGCAGCTCAATTAGCGGACCCTCCTACAATGAGCAGTTCTTC. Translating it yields CASSSISGPSYNEQFF.

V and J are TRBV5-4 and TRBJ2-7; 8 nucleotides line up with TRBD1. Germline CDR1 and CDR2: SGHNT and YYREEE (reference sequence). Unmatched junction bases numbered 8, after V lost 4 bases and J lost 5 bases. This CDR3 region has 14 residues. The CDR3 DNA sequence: TGTGCCAGCAGCCTAGGACAGGGATCCCACGAGCAGTACTTC. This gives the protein CASSLGQGSHEQYF. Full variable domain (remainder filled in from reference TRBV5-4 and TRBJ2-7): ETGVTQSPTHLIKTRGQQVTLRCSSQSGHNTVSWYQQALGQGPQFIFQYYREEENGRGNFPPRFSGLQFPNYSSELNVNALELDDSALYLCASSLGQGSHEQYFGPGTRLTVT.

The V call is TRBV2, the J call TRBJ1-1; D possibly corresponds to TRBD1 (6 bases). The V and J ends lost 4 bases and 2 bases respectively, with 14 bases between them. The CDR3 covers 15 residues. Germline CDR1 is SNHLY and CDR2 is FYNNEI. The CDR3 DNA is TGTGCCAGCAGTGCACCACAGGGTATCAACACTGAAGCTTTCTTT. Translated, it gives CASSAPQGINTEAFF.

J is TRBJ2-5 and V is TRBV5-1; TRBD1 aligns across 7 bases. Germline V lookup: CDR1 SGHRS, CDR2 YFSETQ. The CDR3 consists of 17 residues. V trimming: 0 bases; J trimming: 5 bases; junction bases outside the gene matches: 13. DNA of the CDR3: TGCGCCAGCAGCTTGGCTCGACAGGGTCGCGGACCGGAGACCCAGTACTTC. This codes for CASSLARQGRGPETQYF.

The CDR3 here is CASSLRGMVYEQYF. In DNA form, the CDR3 reads TGTGCCAGCAGTTTACGCGGGATGGTCTACGAGCAGTACTTC. The V gene is TRBV28, the J gene TRBJ2-7; D is possibly TRBD2 (6 bases). This CDR3 has 14 amino acids. Germline V lookup: CDR1 MDHEN, CDR2 SYDVKM. Trimming stripped 2 bases from V and 3 bases from J, with 11 bases between.

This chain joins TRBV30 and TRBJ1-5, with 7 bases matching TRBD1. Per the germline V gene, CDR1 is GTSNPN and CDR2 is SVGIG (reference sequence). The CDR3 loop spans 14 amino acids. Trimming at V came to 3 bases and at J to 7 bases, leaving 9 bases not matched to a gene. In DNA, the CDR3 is TGTGCCTGGAGAGGTCGACAGGGTGGGCAGCCCCAGCATTTT. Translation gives CAWRGRQGGQPQHF.

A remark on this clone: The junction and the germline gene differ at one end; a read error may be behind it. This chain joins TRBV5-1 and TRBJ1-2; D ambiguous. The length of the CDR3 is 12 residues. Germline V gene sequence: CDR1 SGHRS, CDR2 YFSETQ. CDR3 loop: CASSLGGFQNRF. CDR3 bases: TGCGCCAGCAGCTTGGGAGGGTTCCAGAACAGATTC.

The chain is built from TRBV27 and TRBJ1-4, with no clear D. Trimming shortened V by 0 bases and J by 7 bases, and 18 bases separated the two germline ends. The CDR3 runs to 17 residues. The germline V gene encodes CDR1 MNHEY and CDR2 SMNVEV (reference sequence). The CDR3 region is CASSLSSWAGGGEKLFF. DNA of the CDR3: TGTGCCAGCAGTTTATCGAGTTGGGCTGGAGGAGGTGAAAAACTGTTTTTT.

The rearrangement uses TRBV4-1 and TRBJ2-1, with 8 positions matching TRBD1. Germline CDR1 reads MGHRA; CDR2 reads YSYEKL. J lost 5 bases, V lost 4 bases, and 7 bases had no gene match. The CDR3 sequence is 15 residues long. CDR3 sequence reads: CASSPTGTGHNEQFF. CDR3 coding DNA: TGCGCCAGCAGCCCGACCGGGACAGGACACAATGAGCAGTTCTTC.

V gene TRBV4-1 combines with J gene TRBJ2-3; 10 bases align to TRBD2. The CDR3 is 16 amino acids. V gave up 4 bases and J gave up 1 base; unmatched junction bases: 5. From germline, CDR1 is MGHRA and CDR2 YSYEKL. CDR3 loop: CASSRETSGRTDTQYF. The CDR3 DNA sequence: TGCGCCAGCAGCCGGGAGACTAGCGGGCGCACAGATACGCAGTATTTT.

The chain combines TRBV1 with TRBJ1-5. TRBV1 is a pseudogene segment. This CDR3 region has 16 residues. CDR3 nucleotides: TGCACCAGCAGCCAAGGGTTCCGAGGGAAGAAACAGCCCCAGCATTTT. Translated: CTSSQGFRGKKQPQHF.